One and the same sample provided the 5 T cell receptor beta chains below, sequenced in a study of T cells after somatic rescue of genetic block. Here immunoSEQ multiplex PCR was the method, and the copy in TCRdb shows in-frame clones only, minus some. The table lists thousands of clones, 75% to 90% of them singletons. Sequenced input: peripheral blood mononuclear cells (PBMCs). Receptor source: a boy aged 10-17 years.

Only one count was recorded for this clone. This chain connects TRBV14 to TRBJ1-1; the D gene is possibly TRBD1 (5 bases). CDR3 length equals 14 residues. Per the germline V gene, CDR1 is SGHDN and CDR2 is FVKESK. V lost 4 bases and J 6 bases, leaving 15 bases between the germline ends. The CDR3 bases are TGTGCCAGCAGCCCTGCCCCTTGGACATCTGAAGCTTTCTTT. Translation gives CASSPAPWTSEAFF. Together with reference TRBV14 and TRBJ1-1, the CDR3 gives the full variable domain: EAGVTQFPSHSVIEKGQTVTLRCDPISGHDNLYWYRRVMGKEIKFLLHFVKESKQDESGMPNNRFLAERTGGTYSTLKVQPAELEDSGVYFCASSPAPWTSEAFFGQGTRLTVV.

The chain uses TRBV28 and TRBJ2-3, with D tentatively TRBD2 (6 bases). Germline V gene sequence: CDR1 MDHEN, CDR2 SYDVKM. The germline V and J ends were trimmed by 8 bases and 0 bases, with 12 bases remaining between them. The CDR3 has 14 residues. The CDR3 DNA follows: TGTGCCAGCTTAAACGGGGGAAGCACAGATACGCAGTATTTT. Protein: CASLNGGSTDTQYF.

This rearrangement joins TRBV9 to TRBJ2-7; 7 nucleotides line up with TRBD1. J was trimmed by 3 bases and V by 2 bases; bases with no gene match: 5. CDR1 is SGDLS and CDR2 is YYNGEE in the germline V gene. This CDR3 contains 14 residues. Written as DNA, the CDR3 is TGTGCCAGCAGCGTTGACAGGGCGGACTACGAGCAGTACTTC. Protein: CASSVDRADYEQYF.

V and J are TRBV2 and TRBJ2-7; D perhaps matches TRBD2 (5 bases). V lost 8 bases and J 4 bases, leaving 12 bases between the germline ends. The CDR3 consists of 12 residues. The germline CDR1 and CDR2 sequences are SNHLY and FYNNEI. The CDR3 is CASALATYEQYF. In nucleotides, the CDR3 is TGTGCCAGCGCTCTAGCTACTTACGAGCAGTACTTC.

DNA of the CDR3: TGTGCCAGCAGTCCCCCCCGGGACTATAACGGCTACACCTTC. This translates into CASSPPRDYNGYTF. The J gene is TRBJ1-2, the V gene TRBV6-6; a weak D match, TRBD1 (5 bases). V lost 5 bases, J lost 8 bases, and 18 bases lay in between. This CDR3 spans 14 amino acids. Looked up from germline, CDR1 is MNHNY and CDR2 is SVGAGI (reference sequence).